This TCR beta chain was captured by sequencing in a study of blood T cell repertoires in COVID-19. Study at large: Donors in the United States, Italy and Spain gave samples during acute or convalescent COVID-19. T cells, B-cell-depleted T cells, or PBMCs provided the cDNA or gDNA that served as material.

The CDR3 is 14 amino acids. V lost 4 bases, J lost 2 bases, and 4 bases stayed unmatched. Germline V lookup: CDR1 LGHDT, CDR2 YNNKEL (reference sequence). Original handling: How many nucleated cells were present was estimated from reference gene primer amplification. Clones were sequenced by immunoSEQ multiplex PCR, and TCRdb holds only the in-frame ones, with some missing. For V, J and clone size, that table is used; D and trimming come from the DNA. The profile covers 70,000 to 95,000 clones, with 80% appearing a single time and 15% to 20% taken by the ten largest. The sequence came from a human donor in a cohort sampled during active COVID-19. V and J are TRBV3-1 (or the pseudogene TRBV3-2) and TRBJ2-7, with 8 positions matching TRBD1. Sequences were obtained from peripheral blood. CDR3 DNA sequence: TGTGCCAGCAGCCGAGCGACAGGGGCCTACGAGCAGTACTTC. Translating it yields CASSRATGAYEQYF.